The TCR beta chain under discussion was sequenced for a study of blood T cell repertoires in COVID-19. Study details: Spain, Italy and the United States supplied samples that represented acute and convalescent COVID-19. PBMCs, B-cell-depleted T cells, or T cells provided the cDNA or gDNA that made up the material.

This CDR3 comprises 13 residues. The germline V gene encodes CDR1 LGHDT and CDR2 YNNKEL (reference sequence). Trimming stripped 10 bases from V and 5 bases from J, with 17 bases between. In the study's own analysis: Quantification of nucleated cells was approximated via reference gene primer amplification. Clones were sequenced by immunoSEQ multiplex PCR, and TCRdb holds only the in-frame ones, with some missing. V, J and clone size reflect that table, while D and trimming were determined from the DNA. The table records about 92,000 clones, 72% of them present only once. The rearrangement uses TRBV3-1 (or the pseudogene TRBV3-2) and TRBJ1-2, with D perhaps TRBD1 (6 bases). Sequenced: peripheral blood. The receptor was derived from a woman aged 55-69 years in a cohort sampled during active or convalescent COVID-19. CDR3 nucleotides: TGTGCCACCTCACAGGGCAGGAGGTATGGCTACACCTTC. Protein product: CATSQGRRYGYTF.